The entry that follows covers one T cell receptor beta chain sequence. Which antigen it targets is not known. No clone much larger than this one lies a single base away; base qualities are absent. This sample stems from a study of T cell repertoires in cytomegalovirus infection (dated by TCRdb to the late 2010s). Looking at the study overall: Alongside well-studied HLA-B-restricted epitopes, the peptide stimulations were aimed at recently identified HLA-C-restricted CMV epitopes, whose presentation resists viral immunomodulation. The HLA type of each donor mattered for the analysis, because public TCR beta signatures pointed to carriage of CMV infection along with the matching HLA type. Paper-wide results and their limitations: In both this cohort and an independent cohort of 300 to 450 donors, the cumulative frequency of public TCR beta family members distinguished carriers of CMV infection plus the relevant HLA type. The ex vivo response was dominated by HLA-C-restricted CMV-specific TCR beta clonotypes, which also provided the single most frequent clonotype in two of eight donors.

The treatment or condition label of this sample denotes: in vitro stimulation with specific CMV peptide epitopes to enrich CMV-specific T cells. The sequencer listed for this sample is Illumina HiSeq 1500. TCRdb cleaned the public reads at Q25 with fastp, built clones with MiXCR and kept in-frame beta chains. Entries that share a CDR3 protein sequence are merged under the most common genes and DNA. Here the sample has 900,000 to 950,000 distinct CDR3 sequences; roughly a third occur a single time. The ten largest clones take up 13% of the sample. The CDR1 and CDR2 encoded by the germline V gene (reference sequence) are SGHNT and YYREEE. The junction carries 16 bases between V and J, which are trimmed by 4 bases and 4 bases respectively. The CDR3 runs 15 residues from the cysteine to the phenylalanine. Only CDR3 DNA is held: 45 bases, read in frame from base 1.

Here the chain combines TRBV5-4 and TRBJ2-3; tentative D gene TRBD1, with 5 bases matching. The sample was cultured CD8+ T cells from PBMCs, taken from culture after CMV antigen stimulation. The origin of this receptor is a human donor in good health (CMV status not recorded). Some clones in this sample may be carry-over from other donors' samples. CDR3 reads: CASSHLGDLADTQYF. The DNA is as follows: TGTGCCAGCAGCCATTTAGGGGATCTAGCAGATACGCAGTATTTT. With the portions outside the CDR3 filled from the reference TRBV5-4 and TRBJ2-3 genes, the complete variable region becomes ETGVTQSPTHLIKTRGQQVTLRCSSQSGHNTVSWYQQALGQGPQFIFQYYREEENGRGNFPPRFSGLQFPNYSSELNVNALELDDSALYLCASSHLGDLADTQYFGPGTRLTVL.